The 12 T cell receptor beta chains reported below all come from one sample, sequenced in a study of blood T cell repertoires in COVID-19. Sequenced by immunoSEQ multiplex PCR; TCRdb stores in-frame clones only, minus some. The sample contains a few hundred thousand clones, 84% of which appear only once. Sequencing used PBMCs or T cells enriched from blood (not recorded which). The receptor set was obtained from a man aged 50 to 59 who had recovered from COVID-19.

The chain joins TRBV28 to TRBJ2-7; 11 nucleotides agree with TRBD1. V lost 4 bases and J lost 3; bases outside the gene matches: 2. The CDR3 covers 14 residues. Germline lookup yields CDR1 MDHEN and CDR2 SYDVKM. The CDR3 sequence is CASSSGTGGYEQYF. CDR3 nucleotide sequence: TGTGCCAGCAGTTCCGGGACAGGGGGCTACGAGCAGTACTTC.

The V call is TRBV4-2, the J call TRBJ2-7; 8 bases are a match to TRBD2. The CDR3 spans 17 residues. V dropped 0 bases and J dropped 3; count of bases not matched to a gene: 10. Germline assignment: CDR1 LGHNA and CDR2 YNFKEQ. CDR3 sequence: CASSQDLGAGEVYEQYF. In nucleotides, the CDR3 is TGTGCCAGCAGCCAAGATCTTGGAGCGGGGGAGGTCTACGAGCAGTACTTC.

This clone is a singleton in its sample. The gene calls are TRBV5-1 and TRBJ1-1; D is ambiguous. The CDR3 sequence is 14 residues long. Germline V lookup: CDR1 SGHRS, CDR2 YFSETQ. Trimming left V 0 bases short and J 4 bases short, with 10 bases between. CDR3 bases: TGCGCCAGCAGCTTGGATTTTCGGGGCACTGAAGCTTTCTTT. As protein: CASSLDFRGTEAFF.

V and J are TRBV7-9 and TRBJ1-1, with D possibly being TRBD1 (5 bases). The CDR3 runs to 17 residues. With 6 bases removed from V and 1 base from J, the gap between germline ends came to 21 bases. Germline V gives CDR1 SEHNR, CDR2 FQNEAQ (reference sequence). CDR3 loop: CASRHAGGEFKNTEAFF. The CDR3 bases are TGTGCCAGCAGACATGCTGGGGGGGAGTTTAAGAACACTGAAGCTTTCTTT.

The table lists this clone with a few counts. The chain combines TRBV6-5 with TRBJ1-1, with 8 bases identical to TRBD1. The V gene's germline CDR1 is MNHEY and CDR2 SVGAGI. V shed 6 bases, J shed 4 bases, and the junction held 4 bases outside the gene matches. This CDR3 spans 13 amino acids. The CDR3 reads CASRDRAFTEAFF. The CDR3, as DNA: TGTGCCAGCAGGGACAGGGCCTTCACTGAAGCTTTCTTT.

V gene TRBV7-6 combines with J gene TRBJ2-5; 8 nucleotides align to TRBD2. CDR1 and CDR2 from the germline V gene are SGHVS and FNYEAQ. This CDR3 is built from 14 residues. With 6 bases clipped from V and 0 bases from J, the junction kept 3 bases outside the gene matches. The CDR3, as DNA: TGTGCCAGCAGGGCTAGCGGGTACCAAGAGACCCAGTACTTC. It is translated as CASRASGYQETQYF.

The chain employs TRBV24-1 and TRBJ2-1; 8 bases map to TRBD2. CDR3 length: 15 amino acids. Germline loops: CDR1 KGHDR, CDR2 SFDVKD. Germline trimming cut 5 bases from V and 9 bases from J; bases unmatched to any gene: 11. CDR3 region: CATSGITGGPGEQFF. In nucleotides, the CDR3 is TGTGCCACCAGTGGGATAACGGGGGGGCCGGGTGAGCAGTTCTTC.

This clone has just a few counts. Written as DNA, the CDR3 is TGTGCCAGCAGTTACTCCCTGAACTCCCGGTGGACTGAAGCTTTCTTT. Translated: CASSYSLNSRWTEAFF. V and J are TRBV6-5 and TRBJ1-1; no firm D call. Trimming took 0 bases from V and 5 from J, leaving 16 bases between them. CDR1 and CDR2 from the germline V gene are MNHEY and SVGAGI. CDR3 length equals 16 residues.

CDR3 sequence (DNA): TGTGCCAGCAGTATCCGCGGGGCCTCTGGAAACACCATATATTTT. Amino acids: CASSIRGASGNTIYF. This chain connects TRBV6-5 to TRBJ1-3, with a possible D match to TRBD1 (5 bases). Germline lookup yields CDR1 MNHEY and CDR2 SVGAGI. Deletions cut 5 bases from V and 0 bases from J, with 11 bases between. CDR3 length: 15 amino acids.

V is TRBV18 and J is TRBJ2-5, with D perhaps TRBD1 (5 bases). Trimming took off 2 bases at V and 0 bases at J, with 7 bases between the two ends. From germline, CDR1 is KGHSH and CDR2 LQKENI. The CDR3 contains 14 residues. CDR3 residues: CASSPFRDQETQYF. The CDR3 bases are TGTGCCAGCTCACCATTCAGGGACCAAGAGACCCAGTACTTC.

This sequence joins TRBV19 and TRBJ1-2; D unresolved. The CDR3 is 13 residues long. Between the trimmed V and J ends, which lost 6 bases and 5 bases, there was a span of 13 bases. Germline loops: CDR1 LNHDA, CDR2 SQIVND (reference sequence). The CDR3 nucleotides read TGTGCCAGTAGCGGCTGGACGGGGTATGGCTACACCTTC. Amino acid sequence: CASSGWTGYGYTF.

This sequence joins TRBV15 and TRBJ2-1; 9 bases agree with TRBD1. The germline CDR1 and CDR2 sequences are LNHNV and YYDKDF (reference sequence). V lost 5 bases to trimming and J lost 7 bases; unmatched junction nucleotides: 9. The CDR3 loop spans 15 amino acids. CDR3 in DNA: TGTGCCACCAGCCGGGACAGGGTGAAAGGGAATGAGCAGTTCTTC. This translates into CATSRDRVKGNEQFF.